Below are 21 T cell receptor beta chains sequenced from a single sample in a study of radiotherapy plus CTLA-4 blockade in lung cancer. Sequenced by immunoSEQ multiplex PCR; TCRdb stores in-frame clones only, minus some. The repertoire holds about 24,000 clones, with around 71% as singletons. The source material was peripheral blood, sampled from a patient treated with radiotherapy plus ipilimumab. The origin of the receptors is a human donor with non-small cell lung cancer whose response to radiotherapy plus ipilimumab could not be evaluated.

CDR3 sequence: CAWSRLSGGTGYTF. CDR3 nucleotides: TGTGCCTGGAGTAGGTTGTCAGGGGGCACTGGCTACACCTTC. V and J are TRBV30 and TRBJ1-2, with TRBD1 matching over 8 bases. Trimming at V came to 2 bases and at J to 7 bases, leaving 9 bases not matched to a gene. The germline CDR1 and CDR2 sequences are GTSNPN and SVGIG (reference sequence). The CDR3 is 14 residues long.

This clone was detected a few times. This chain's CDR3 is CASSLGTGLNTEAFF. In DNA, the CDR3 is TGTGCCAGCAGCTTGGGAACAGGGCTGAACACTGAAGCTTTCTTT. The chain joins TRBV5-4 to TRBJ1-1; TRBD1 is a possible D gene (6 bases). CDR1 is SGHNT and CDR2 is YYREEE in the germline V gene (reference sequence). The CDR3 runs 15 residues. The V end was cut by 0 bases, the J end by 0 bases, with 9 bases between.

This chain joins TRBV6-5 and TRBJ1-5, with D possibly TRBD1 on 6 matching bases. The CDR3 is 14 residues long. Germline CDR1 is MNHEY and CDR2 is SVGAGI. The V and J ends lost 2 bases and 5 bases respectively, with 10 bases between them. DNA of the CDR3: TGTGCCAGCAGTTACGTGAAGGGGGATCAGCCCCAGCATTTT. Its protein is CASSYVKGDQPQHF.

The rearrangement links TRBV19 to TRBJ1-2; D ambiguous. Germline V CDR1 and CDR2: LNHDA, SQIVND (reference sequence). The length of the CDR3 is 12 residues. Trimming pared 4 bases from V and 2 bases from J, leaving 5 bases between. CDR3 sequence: CASSRGNYGYTF. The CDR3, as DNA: TGTGCCAGTAGTAGAGGGAACTATGGCTACACCTTC.

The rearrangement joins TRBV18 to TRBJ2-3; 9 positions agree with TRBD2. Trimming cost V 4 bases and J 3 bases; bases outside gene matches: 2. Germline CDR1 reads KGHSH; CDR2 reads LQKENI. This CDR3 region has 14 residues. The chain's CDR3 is CASSQTSGTDTQYF. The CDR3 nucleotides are TGTGCCAGCTCACAGACTAGCGGTACAGATACGCAGTATTTT.

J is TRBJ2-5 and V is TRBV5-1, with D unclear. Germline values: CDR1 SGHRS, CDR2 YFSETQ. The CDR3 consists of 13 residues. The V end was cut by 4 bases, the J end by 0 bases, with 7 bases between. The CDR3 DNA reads TGCGCCAGCAGCATACAGTACCAAGAGACCCAGTACTTC. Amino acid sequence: CASSIQYQETQYF.

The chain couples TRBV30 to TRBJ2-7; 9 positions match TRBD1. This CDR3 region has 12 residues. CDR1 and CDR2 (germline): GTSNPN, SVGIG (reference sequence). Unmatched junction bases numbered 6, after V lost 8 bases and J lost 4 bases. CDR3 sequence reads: CAGDRGWYEQYF. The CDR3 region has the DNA TGTGCCGGCGACAGGGGGTGGTACGAGCAGTACTTC. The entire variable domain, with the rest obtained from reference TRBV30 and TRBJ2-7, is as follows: SQTIHQWPATLVQPVGSPLSLECTVEGTSNPNLYWYRQAAGRGLQLLFYSVGIGQISSEVPQNLSASRPQDRQFILSSKKLLLSDSGFYLCAGDRGWYEQYFGPGTRLTVT.

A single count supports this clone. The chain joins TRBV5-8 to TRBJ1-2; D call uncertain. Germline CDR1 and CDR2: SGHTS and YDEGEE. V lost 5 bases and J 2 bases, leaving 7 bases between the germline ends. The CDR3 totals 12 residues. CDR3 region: CASSRENYGYTF. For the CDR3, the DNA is TGTGCCAGCAGTCGGGAAAACTATGGCTACACCTTC. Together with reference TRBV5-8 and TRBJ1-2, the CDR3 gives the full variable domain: EAGVTQSPTHLIKTRGQQATLRCSPISGHTSVYWYQQALGLGLQFLLWYDEGEERNRGNFPPRFSGRQFPNYSSELNVNALELEDSALYLCASSRENYGYTFGSGTRLTVV.

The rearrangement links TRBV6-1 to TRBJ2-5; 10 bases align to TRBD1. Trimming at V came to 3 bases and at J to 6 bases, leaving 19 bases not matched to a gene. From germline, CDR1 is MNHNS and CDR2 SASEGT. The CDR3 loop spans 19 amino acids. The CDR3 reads CASSEAPGMTGGVVKTQYF. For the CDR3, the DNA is TGTGCCAGCAGTGAGGCCCCCGGCATGACAGGGGGCGTCGTAAAGACCCAGTACTTC.

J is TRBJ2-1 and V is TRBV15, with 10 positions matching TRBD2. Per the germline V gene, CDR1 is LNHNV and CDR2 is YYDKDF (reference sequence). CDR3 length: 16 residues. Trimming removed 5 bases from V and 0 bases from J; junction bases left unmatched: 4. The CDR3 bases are TGTGCCACCAGCCCCGGACTAGCGGACTCCTACAATGAGCAGTTCTTC. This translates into CATSPGLADSYNEQFF.

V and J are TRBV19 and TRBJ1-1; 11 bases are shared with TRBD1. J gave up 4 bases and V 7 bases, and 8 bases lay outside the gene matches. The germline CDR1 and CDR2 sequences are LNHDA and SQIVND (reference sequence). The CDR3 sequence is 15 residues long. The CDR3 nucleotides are TGTGCCAGTATCGGGATCGGACAGGGGGCCACTGAAGCTTTCTTT. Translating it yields CASIGIGQGATEAFF.

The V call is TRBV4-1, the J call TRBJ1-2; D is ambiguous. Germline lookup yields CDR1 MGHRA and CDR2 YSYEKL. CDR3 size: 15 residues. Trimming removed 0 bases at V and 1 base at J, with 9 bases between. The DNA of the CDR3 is TGCGCCAGCAGCCAAGATCTTGCAGTTAACTATGGCTACACCTTC. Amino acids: CASSQDLAVNYGYTF.

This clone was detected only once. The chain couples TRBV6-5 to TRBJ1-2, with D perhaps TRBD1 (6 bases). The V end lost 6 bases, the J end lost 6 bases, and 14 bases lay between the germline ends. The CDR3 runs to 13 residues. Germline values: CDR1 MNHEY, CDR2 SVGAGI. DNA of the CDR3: TGTGCCAGCAGCCTCACAGGGACCGATGGCTACACCTTC. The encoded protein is CASSLTGTDGYTF.

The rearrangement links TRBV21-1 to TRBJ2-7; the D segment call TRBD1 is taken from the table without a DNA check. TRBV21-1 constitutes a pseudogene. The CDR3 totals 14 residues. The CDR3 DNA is TGTGCCAGCAGCAAAGGTCAGGGGGGCTACGAGCAGTACTTC. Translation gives CASSKGQGGYEQYF.

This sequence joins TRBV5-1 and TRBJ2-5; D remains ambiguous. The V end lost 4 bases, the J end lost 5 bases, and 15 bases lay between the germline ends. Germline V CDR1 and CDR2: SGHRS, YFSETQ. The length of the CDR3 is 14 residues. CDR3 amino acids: CASSPRSHEETQYF. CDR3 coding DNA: TGCGCCAGCAGCCCCAGGTCCCATGAGGAGACCCAGTACTTC.

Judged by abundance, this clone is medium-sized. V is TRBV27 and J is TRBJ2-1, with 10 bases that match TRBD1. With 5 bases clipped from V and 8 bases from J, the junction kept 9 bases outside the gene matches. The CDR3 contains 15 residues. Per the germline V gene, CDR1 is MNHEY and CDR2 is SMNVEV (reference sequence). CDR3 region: CASSTSETGGYEQFF. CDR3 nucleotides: TGTGCCAGCAGTACCTCCGAGACAGGGGGCTATGAGCAGTTCTTC.

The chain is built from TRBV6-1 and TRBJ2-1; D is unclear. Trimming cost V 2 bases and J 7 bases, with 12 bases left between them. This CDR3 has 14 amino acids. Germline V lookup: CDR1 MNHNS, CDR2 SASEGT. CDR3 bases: TGTGCCAGCAGTGAAATCCTAGAACTAAATGAGCAGTTCTTC. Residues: CASSEILELNEQFF.

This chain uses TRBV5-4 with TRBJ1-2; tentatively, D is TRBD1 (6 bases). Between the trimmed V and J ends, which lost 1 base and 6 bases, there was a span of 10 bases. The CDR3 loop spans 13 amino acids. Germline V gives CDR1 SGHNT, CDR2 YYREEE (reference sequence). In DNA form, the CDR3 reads TGTGCCAGCAGCTTGAGGGGGGGGGATGGCTACACCTTC. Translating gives CASSLRGGDGYTF.

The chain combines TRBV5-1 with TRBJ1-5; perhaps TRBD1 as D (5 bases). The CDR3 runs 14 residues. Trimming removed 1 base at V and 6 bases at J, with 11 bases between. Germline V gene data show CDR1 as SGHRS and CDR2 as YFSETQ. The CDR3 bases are TGCGCCAGCAGCTTGACAGGTTTAGTTCAGCCCCAGCATTTT. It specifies CASSLTGLVQPQHF. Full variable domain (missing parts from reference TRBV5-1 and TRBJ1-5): KAGVTQTPRYLIKTRGQQVTLSCSPISGHRSVSWYQQTPGQGLQFLFEYFSETQRNKGNFPGRFSGRQFSNSRSEMNVSTLELGDSALYLCASSLTGLVQPQHFGDGTRLSIL.

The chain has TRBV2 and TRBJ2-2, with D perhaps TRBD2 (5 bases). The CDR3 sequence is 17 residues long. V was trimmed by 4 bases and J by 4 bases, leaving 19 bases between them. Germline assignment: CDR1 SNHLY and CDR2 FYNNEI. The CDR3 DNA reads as TGTGCCAGCAGTGGGGTGGGAGAGGGTTTTCGCACCGGGGAGCTGTTTTTT. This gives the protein CASSGVGEGFRTGELFF.

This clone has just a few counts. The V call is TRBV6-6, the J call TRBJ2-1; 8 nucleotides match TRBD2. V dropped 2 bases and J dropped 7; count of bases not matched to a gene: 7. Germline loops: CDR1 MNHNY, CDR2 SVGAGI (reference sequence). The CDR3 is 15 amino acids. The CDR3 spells CASSYGRGGANEQFF. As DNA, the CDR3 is TGTGCCAGCAGTTACGGCCGGGGGGGAGCAAATGAGCAGTTCTTC.